Listed below are T cell receptor beta chains from one sample, sequenced in a study of blood T cell repertoires in COVID-19. Some clones are missing from TCRdb's copy, which holds only in-frame ones; the method was immunoSEQ multiplex PCR. The sample lists about 170,000 clones, approximately 84% occurring once. Sequenced material: peripheral blood. These receptors were obtained from a human donor with acute or convalescent COVID-19. The donor label of this sample is uncertain. The CDR3 runs from the conserved cysteine through the conserved F or W. The D gene is left open where the match is weak. Size is omitted from some rows. Given values are once, few, many or a class for expanded clones.

TRBD1,TRBV5-1,.,TRBJ1-1,TGCGCCAGCGGACCGGACAGGGCAAACACTGAAGCTTTCTTT,CASGPDRANTEAFF
TRBD1,TRBV28,once,TRBJ1-1,TGTGCCAGCAGTCGGGACAGCCTTAACACTGAAGCTTTCTTT,CASSRDSLNTEAFF
.,TRBV28,.,TRBJ1-6,TGTGCCAGCAGTCCAACCGGGAGAGAAGGTTCACCCCTCCACTTT,CASSPTGREGSPLHF
TRBD2,TRBV30,.,TRBJ2-3,TGTGCCTGGAGTACCTTTGGGCGGGGGGGCACAGATACGCAGTATTTT,CAWSTFGRGGTDTQYF
TRBD1,TRBV6-5,.,TRBJ1-1,TGTGCCAGCAGGAAGGGACAGGGGGCAACTGAAGCTTTCTTT,CASRKGQGATEAFF
TRBD1,TRBV5-6,.,TRBJ1-5,TGTGCCAGCAGCAGCAGGGGGTATCAGCCCCAGCATTTT,CASSSRGYQPQHF
.,TRBV6-1,.,TRBJ1-6,TGTGCCAGCACCAAGGGGGGGCCCTATAATTCACCCCTCCACTTT,CASTKGGPYNSPLHF
TRBD1,TRBV9,.,TRBJ1-1,TGTGCCAGCAGGAGAGGGGGCGAGAACACTGAAGCTTTCTTT,CASRRGGENTEAFF
TRBD1,TRBV30,few,TRBJ1-1,TGTGCCTGGAAAGGGGACAGCTTCACTGAAGCTTTCTTT,CAWKGDSFTEAFF
.,TRBV28,few,TRBJ1-4,TGTGCCAGCCTTTCCCACGGGGGAAATGAAAAACTGTTTTTT,CASLSHGGNEKLFF
TRBD1,TRBV5-1,.,TRBJ1-5,TGCGCCAGCAGCCTGGGACAGGGTGTCGGTCAGCCCCAGCATTTT,CASSLGQGVGQPQHF
TRBD1,TRBV18,.,TRBJ2-5,TGTGCCAGCTCCCCGGGACAGAAGAAAGAGACCCAGTACTTC,CASSPGQKKETQYF
.,TRBV27,.,TRBJ1-2,TGTGCCAGCAGTCTTCCAGGACAGCCCTTGGGGGATGGCTACACCTTC,CASSLPGQPLGDGYTF
.,TRBV30,.,TRBJ1-5,TGTGCCTGGAGTGTACTCGGCAGGGTTGGTCAGCCCCAGCATTTT,CAWSVLGRVGQPQHF
TRBD1,TRBV3-1/TRBV3-2,.,TRBJ2-1,TGTGCCAGCAGCCAAGAGACAGGGCGGTATGAGCAGTTCTTC,CASSQETGRYEQFF
TRBD2,TRBV29-1,.,TRBJ2-7,TGCAGCGTTGGAGCGGGGTACGAGCAGTACTTC,CSVGAGYEQYF
TRBD2,TRBV7-3,.,TRBJ2-1,TGTGCCAGCAGCTGGGGACTAGCGGCCAACAATGAGCAGTTCTTC,CASSWGLAANNEQFF
TRBD1,TRBV3-1/TRBV3-2,.,TRBJ2-4,TGTGCCAGCAGCTCATACGACAGGGGGAAACGAAACATTCAGTACTTC,CASSSYDRGKRNIQYF
.,TRBV11-3,.,TRBJ2-2,TGTGCCAGCAGCCCGGGAGCGGTGAACACCGGGGAGCTGTTTTTT,CASSPGAVNTGELFF
TRBD2,TRBV7-9,.,TRBJ2-5,TGTGCCAGCAGCAGTGCAGGGACTAGCGGACAAGAGACCCAGTACTTC,CASSSAGTSGQETQYF
.,TRBV6-1,.,TRBJ2-7,TGTGCCAGCAGTGAGCGGCGAGGGGGGGAGAAGCAGTACTTC,CASSERRGGEKQYF
TRBD1,TRBV27,.,TRBJ2-2,TGTGCCAGCAGTTTTCCACAGGGGTTCGACACCGGGGAGCTGTTTTTT,CASSFPQGFDTGELFF